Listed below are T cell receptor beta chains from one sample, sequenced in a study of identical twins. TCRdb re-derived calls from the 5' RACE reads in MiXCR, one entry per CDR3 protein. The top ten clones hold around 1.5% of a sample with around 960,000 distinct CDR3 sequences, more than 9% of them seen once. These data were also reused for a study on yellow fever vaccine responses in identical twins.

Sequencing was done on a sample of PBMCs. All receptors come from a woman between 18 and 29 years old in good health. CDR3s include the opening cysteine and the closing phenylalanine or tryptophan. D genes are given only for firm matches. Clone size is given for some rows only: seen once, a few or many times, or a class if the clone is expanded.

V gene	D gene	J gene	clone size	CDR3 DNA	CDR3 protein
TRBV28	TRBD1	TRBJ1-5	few	TGTGCCAGCAGGGCCGGGACAGTCAACAATCAGCCCCAGCATTTT	CASRAGTVNNQPQHF
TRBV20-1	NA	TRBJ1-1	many	TGCAGTGCTAGATGGACAACCAGGAACACTGAAGCTTTCTTT	CSARWTTRNTEAFF
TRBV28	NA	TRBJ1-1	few	TGTGCCAGCAGTTTGGGCTGGGGCAGTTGGGGCACTGAAGCTTTCTTT	CASSLGWGSWGTEAFF
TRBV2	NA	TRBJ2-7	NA	TGTGCCAGCAGTGCTTCCGGCGGACTCGGAAGTAACTCCTACGAGCAGTACTTC	CASSASGGLGSNSYEQYF
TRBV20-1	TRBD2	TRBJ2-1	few	TGCAGTGCTAGACCGTTGGGACTAGCGGAAGCAAGCTCCTACAATGAGCAGTTCTTC	CSARPLGLAEASSYNEQFF
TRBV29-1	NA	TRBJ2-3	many	TGCAGCGTTGATGCGGGGCTAAGCACAGATACGCAGTATTTT	CSVDAGLSTDTQYF
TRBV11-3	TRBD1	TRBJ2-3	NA	TGTGCCAGCAGCTCCCCTTTCCCGGGACAGGGATTGAGCACAGATACGCAGTATTTT	CASSSPFPGQGLSTDTQYF
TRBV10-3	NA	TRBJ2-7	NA	TGTGCCATCAGCGGGACGGATTTATACGAGCAGTACTTC	CAISGTDLYEQYF
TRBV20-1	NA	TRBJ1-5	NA	TGCAGTGCTAGAGAAGGGGGGGCATACAATCAGCCCCAGCATTTT	CSAREGGAYNQPQHF
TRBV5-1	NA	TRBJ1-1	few	TGCGCCAGCAGCTTGGGGGATCAGAACACTGAAGCTTTCTTT	CASSLGDQNTEAFF
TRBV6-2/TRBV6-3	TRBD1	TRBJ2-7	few	TGTGCCAGCAGCTACAGGGGGAGAGGCTACGAGCAGTACTTC	CASSYRGRGYEQYF
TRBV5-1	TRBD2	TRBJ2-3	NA	TGCGCCAGCAGCTTGGGACTAGCGGGGGAGCCCGGCAAGGGAGATACGCAGTATTTT	CASSLGLAGEPGKGDTQYF
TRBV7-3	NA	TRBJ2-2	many	TGTGCCAGCGCTGGGGCCGGGGAGCTGTTTTTT	CASAGAGELFF
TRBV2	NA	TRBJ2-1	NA	TGTGCCAGCAGTGAGTTAGCCGTGGGACTCAATGAGCAGTTCTTC	CASSELAVGLNEQFF
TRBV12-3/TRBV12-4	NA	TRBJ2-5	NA	TGTGCCAGCAAAGATGGCGGGGAGACCCAGTACTTC	CASKDGGETQYF
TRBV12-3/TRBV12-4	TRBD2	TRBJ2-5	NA	TGTGCCACTCGGGGGGGGGAGAGAGAGACCCAGTACTTC	CATRGGERETQYF
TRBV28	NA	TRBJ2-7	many	TGTGCCAGCAGCGGAGGGGGATGGACATCCTACGAGCAGTACTTC	CASSGGGWTSYEQYF
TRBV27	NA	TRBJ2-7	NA	TGTGCCAGCAGTTTAAACGTCGTGGGTTCCTCCTACGAGCAGTACTTC	CASSLNVVGSSYEQYF
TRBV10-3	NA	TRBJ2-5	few	TGTGCCATCAGTGATTTTAAGGGTAGGCAAGAGACCCAGTACTTC	CAISDFKGRQETQYF
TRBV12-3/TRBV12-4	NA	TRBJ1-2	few	TGTGCCAGCAGTCAGACAGGACGCTACACCTTC	CASSQTGRYTF
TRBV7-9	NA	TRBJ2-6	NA	TGTGCCAGCAGCTTAGCATCAGGTCTTGGGGCCAACGTCCTGACTTTC	CASSLASGLGANVLTF
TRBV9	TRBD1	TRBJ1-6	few	TGTGCCAGCAGCGTACAGGGGGCGGGTTCACCCCTCCACTTT	CASSVQGAGSPLHF
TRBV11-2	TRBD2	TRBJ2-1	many	TGTGCCAGCAGCTTTGGGAGCGCTAGCGGGTACAATGAGCAGTTCTTC	CASSFGSASGYNEQFF
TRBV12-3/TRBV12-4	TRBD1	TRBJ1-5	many	TGTGCCAGCAGCCTCGGACAGGGACATCAGCCCCAGCATTTT	CASSLGQGHQPQHF
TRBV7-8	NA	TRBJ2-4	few	TGTGCCAGCAGCCCGCAGGGTGGACTTGCCAAAAACATTCAGTACTTC	CASSPQGGLAKNIQYF
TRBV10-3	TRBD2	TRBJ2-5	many	TGTGCCACCACTCCCTCTATCGGACTAGCGAACCAAGAGACCCAGTACTTC	CATTPSIGLANQETQYF
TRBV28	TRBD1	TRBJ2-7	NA	TGTGCCAGCGGAGACAGGGGGGAAAAAACGATAGCCTACTTC	CASGDRGEKTIAYF
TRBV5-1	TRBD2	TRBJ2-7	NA	TGCGCCAGCAGCTTGGGGGCGGGGGACTTATCCTACGAGCAGTACTTC	CASSLGAGDLSYEQYF
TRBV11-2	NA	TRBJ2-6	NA	TGTGCCAGCAGAGTTAGATTGGGGGCCAACGTCCTGACTTTC	CASRVRLGANVLTF
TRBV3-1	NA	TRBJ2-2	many	TGTGCCAGCAGCCAAGTTTCTAACACCGGGGAGCTGTTTTTT	CASSQVSNTGELFF
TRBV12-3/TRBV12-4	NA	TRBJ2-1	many	TGTGCCAGCAGTTGGTCCCATGAGCAGTTCTTC	CASSWSHEQFF